This T cell receptor (beta chain) was recovered during a study of blood T cell repertoires in COVID-19. Background on the study: Collection of acute and convalescent COVID-19 samples took place in the United States, Italy and Spain. The analysed material was cDNA or gDNA that came from T cells, B-cell-depleted T cells, or PBMCs.

Authors' data handling: Nucleated cell number was recorded as an estimate derived from reference gene primer amplification. Produced via immunoSEQ multiplex PCR; TCRdb's table is partial and in-frame only. The V and J calls and clone size come from that table; D and trimming were worked out from the DNA. The data show 100,000 to 110,000 clones, approximately 91% seen once. CDR1 and CDR2 from the germline V gene are SGHRS and YFSETQ. V was trimmed by 4 bases and J by 0 bases, leaving 20 bases between them. The CDR3 spans 19 residues. The source is a man aged 45-65 years with active COVID-19. The sample was peripheral blood. The rearrangement joins TRBV5-1 to TRBJ2-6, with D perhaps matching TRBD2 (7 bases). CDR3 DNA sequence: TGCGCCAGCAGCCCACAGAGGGGGGGACCTAGCTCTGGGGCCAACGTCCTGACTTTC. Protein product: CASSPQRGGPSSGANVLTF.